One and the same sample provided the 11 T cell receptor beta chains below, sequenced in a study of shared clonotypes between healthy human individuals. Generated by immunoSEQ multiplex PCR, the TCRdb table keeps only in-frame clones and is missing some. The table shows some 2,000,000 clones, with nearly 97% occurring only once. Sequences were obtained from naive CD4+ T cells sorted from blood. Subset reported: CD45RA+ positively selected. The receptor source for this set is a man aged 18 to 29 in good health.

The DNA of the CDR3 is TGTGCCATCACCACAAGCGGGAGGGCCGACGGGACGCAGTATTTT. The encoded protein is CAITTSGRADGTQYF. This chain connects TRBV10-3 to TRBJ2-3; 10 bases are a match to TRBD2. The V gene's germline CDR1 is ENHRY and CDR2 SYGVKD. The V segment lost 7 bases and the J segment 9 bases; nucleotides outside the gene matches: 13. The length of the CDR3 is 15 residues.

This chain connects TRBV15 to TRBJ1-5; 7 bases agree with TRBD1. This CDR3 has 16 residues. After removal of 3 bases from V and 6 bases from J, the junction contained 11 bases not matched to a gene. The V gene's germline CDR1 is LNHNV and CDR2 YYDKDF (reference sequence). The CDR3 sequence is CATSSDGKGASQPQHF. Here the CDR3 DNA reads TGTGCCACCAGCAGTGACGGGAAGGGGGCTAGTCAGCCCCAGCATTTT.

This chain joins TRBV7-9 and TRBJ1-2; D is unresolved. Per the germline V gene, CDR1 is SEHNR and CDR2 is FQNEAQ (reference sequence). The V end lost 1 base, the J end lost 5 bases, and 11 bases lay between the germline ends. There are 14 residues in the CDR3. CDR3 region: CASSLGTFGYGYTF. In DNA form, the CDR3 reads TGTGCCAGCAGCTTAGGAACGTTTGGGTATGGCTACACCTTC.

CDR3 loop: CASRPFRAFTGELFF. The CDR3 coding sequence is TGTGCCAGCAGACCGTTCAGGGCATTCACCGGGGAGCTGTTTTTT. This chain uses TRBV27 with TRBJ2-2, with D perhaps matching TRBD1 (5 bases). The CDR3 spans 15 residues. V lost 6 bases and J 4 bases, leaving 15 bases between the germline ends. Germline V gives CDR1 MNHEY, CDR2 SMNVEV (reference sequence).

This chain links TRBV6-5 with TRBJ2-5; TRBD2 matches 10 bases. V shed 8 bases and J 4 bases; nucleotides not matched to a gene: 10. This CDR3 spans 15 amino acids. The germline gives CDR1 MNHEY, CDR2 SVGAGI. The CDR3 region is CASRSSGSGGETQYF. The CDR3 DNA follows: TGTGCCAGCCGTTCTAGCGGGAGTGGGGGAGAGACCCAGTACTTC.

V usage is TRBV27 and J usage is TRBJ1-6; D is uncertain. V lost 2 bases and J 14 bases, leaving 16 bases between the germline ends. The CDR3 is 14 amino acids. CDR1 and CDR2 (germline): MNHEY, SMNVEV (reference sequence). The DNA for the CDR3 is TGTGCCAGCAGTTTAGAAGCCCGCCGTGTCGCCCTCCACTTT. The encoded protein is CASSLEARRVALHF.

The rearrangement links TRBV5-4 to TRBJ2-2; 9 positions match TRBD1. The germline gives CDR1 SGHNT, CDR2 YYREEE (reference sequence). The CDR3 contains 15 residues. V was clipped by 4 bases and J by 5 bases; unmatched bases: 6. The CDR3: CASSPRDRETGELFF. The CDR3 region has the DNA TGTGCCAGCAGCCCGAGGGACAGGGAGACCGGGGAGCTGTTTTTT.

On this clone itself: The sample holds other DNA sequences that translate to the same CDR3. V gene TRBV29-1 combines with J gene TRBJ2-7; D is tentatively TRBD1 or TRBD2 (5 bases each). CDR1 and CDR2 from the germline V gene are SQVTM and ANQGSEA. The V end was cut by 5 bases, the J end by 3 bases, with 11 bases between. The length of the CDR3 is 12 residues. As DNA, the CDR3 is TGCAGCGTTTCCGGGACGAGCTACGAGCAGTACTTC. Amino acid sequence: CSVSGTSYEQYF.

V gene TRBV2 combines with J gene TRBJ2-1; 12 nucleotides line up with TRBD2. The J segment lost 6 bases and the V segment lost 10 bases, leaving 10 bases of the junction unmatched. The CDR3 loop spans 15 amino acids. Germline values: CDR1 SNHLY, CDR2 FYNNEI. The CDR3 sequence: CATNPSGGAFNEQFF. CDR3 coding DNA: TGTGCCACTAATCCTAGCGGGGGGGCCTTCAATGAGCAGTTCTTC.

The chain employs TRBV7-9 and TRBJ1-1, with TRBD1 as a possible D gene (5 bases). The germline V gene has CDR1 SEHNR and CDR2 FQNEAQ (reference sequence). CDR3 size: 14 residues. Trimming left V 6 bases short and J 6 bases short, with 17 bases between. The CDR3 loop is CASSYRSQGPEAFF. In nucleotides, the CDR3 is TGTGCCAGCAGTTACAGGTCCCAGGGACCTGAAGCTTTCTTT.

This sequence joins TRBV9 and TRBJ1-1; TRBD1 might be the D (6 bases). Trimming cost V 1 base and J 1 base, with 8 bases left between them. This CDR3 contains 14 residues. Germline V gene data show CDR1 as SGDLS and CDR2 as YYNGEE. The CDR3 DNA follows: TGTGCCAGCAGCGTAACACAGGGGAACACTGAAGCTTTCTTT. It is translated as CASSVTQGNTEAFF. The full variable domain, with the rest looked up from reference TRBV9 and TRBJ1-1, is DSGVTQTPKHLITATGQRVTLRCSPRSGDLSVYWYQQSLDQGLQFLIQYYNGEERAKGNILERFSAQQFPDLHSELNLSSLELGDSALYFCASSVTQGNTEAFFGQGTRLTVV.